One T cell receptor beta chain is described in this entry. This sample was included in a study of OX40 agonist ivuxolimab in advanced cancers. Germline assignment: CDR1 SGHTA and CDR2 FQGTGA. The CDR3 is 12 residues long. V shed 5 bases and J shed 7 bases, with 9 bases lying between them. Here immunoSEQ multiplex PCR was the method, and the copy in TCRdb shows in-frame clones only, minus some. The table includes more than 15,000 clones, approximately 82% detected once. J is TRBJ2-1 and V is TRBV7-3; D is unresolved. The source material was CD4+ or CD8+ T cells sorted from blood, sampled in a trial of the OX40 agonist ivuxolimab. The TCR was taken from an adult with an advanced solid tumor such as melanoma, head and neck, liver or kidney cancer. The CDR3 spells CASSLDLNEQFF. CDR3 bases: TGTGCCAGCAGCCTCGACCTGAATGAGCAGTTCTTC. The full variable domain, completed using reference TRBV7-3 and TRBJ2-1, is GAGVSQTPSNKVTEKGKYVELRCDPISGHTALYWYRQSLGQGPEFLIYFQGTGAADDSGLPNDRFFAVRPEGSVSTLKIQRTERGDSAVYLCASSLDLNEQFFGPGTRLTVL.